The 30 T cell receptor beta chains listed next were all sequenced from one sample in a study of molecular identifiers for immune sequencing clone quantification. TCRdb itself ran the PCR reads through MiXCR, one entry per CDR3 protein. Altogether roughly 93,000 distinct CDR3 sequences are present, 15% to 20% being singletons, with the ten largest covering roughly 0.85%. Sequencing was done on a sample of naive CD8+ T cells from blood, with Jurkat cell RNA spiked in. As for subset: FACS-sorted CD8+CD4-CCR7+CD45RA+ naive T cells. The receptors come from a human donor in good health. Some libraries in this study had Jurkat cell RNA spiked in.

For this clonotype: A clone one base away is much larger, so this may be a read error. The CDR3 region is CASSQDLGGAANEKLFF. CDR3 sequence (DNA): TGCGCCAGCAGCCAAGATCTTGGCGGGGCCGCTAATGAAAAACTGTTTTTT. This chain links TRBV4-3 with TRBJ1-4; the D gene is possibly TRBD1 (5 bases). Germline V gives CDR1 LGHNA, CDR2 YSLEER. The CDR3 is 17 residues long. The germline V and J ends were trimmed by 0 bases and 3 bases, with 14 bases remaining between them.

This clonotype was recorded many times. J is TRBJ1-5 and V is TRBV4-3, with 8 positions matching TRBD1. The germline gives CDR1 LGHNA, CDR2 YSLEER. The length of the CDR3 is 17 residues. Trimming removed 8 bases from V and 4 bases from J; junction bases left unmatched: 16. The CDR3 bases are TGCGCCAGCCGCCTCCTTTATGGCAGGGGGCTGAATCAGCCCCAGCATTTT. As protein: CASRLLYGRGLNQPQHF.

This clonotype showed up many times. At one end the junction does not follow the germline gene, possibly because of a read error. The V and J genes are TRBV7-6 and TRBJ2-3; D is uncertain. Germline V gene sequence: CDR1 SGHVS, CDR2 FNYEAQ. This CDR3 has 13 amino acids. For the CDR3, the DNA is TGTGCCAGCAGCCTGAAATGGACGGACGCTCCGGCTTTT. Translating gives CASSLKWTDAPAF.

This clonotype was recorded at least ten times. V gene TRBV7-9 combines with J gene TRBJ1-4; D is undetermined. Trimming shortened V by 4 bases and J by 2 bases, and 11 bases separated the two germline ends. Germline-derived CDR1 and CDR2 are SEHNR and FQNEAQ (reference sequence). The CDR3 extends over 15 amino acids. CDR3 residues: CASSSTAGTNEKLFF. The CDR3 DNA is TGTGCCAGCAGCTCTACAGCGGGCACTAATGAAAAACTGTTTTTT.

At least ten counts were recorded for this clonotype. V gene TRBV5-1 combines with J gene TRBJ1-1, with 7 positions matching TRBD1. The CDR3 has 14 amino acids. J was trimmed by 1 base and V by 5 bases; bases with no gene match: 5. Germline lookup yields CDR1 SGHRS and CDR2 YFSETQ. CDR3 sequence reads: CASRTGDSNTEAFF. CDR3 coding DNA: TGCGCCAGCAGAACAGGGGACTCGAACACTGAAGCTTTCTTT.

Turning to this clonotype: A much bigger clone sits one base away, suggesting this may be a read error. CDR3 sequence reads: CASSQDARSSGDTIYF. In DNA, the CDR3 is TGCGCCAGCAGCCAAGATGCCAGATCCTCTGGAGACACCATATATTTT. V usage is TRBV4-3 and J usage is TRBJ1-3; D gene unclear. In germline, CDR1 is LGHNA, CDR2 YSLEER. The CDR3 contains 16 residues.

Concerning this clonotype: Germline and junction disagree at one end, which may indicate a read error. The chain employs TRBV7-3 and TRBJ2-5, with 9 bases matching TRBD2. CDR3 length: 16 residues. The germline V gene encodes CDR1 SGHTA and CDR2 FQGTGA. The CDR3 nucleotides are TGTGCCAGCAGCTTGAATAGCGGGGGAAACCAAGGGACCCAGTACTTC. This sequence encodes CASSLNSGGNQGTQYF.

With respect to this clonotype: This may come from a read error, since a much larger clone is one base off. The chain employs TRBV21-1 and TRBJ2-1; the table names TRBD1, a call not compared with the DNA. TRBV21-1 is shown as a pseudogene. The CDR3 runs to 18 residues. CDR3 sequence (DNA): TGTGCCAGCAGCAAAGTCGGGGCGGTGGAGCCTTGTGAGGATGAGCAGTTCTTC. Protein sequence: CASSKVGAVEPCEDEQFF.

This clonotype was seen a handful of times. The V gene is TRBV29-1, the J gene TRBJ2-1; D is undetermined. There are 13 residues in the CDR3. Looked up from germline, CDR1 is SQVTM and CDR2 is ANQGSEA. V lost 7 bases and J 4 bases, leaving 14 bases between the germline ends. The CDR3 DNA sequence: TGCAGCGCCGAGAGGTCAGCATACAATGAGCAGTTCTTC. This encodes CSAERSAYNEQFF.

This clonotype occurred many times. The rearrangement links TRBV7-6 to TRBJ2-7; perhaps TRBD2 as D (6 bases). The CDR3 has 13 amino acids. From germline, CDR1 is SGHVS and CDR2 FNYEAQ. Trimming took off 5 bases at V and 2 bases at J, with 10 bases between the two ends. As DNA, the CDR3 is TGTGCCAGCAGCATGGGACTTGCCTACGAGCAGTACTTC. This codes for CASSMGLAYEQYF.

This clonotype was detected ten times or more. The CDR3, as DNA: TGTGCCTGGAGTCTGACAGCGGGCGATGGCTACACCTTC. This encodes CAWSLTAGDGYTF. The chain uses TRBV30 and TRBJ1-2, with D possibly TRBD1 on 5 matching bases. The CDR3 covers 13 residues. Germline V gene lookup returns CDR1 GTSNPN and CDR2 SVGIG (reference sequence). Deletions cut 2 bases from V and 6 bases from J, with 13 bases between.

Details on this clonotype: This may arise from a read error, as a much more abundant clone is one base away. CDR3 nucleotides: TGTGCCTGGGCCGACCGCACTGAAGCTTTCTTT. Protein product: CAWADRTEAFF. This sequence joins TRBV30 and TRBJ1-1; D gene ambiguous. Per the germline V gene, CDR1 is GTSNPN and CDR2 is SVGIG (reference sequence). This CDR3 spans 11 amino acids. Trimming shortened V by 5 bases and J by 4 bases, and 8 bases separated the two germline ends. Filled out from reference TRBV30 and TRBJ1-1, the complete variable domain reads SQTIHQWPATLVQPVGSPLSLECTVEGTSNPNLYWYRQAAGRGLQLLFYSVGIGQISSEVPQNLSASRPQDRQFILSSKKLLLSDSGFYLCAWADRTEAFFGQGTRLTVV.

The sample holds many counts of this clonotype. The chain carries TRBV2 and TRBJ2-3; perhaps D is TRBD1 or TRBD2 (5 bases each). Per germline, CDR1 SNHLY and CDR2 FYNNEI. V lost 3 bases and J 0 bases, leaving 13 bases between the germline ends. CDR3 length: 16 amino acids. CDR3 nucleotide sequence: TGTGCCAGCAGTGATCACGAGGGGATAAGCACAGATACGCAGTATTTT. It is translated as CASSDHEGISTDTQYF.

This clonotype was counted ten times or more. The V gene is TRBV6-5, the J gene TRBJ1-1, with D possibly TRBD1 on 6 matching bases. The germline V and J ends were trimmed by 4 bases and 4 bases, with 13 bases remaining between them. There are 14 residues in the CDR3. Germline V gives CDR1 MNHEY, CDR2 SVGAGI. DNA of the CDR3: TGTGCCAGCAGTTTCTCAGGGGTCAGCACTGAAGCTTTCTTT. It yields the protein CASSFSGVSTEAFF.

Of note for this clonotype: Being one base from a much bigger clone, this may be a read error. The CDR3 region has the DNA TGTGCCAGCATGTTCGGGGAGACCCAGTTCTTC. Its protein product is CASMFGETQFF. The chain links TRBV6-2 or TRBV6-3 to TRBJ2-5; the D gene is possibly TRBD2 (5 bases). Matching the DNA end better, TRBJ2-1 makes the J call doubtful. The V gene's germline CDR1 is MNHEY and CDR2 SVGEGT. This CDR3 is built from 11 residues.

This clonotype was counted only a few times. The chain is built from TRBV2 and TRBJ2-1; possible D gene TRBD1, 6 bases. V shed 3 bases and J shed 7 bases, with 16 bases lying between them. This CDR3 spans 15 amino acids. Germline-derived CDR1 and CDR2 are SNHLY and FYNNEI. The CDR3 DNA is TGTGCCAGCAGTGAGGCCACAGGGCAGGGGAATGAGCAGTTCTTC. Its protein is CASSEATGQGNEQFF.

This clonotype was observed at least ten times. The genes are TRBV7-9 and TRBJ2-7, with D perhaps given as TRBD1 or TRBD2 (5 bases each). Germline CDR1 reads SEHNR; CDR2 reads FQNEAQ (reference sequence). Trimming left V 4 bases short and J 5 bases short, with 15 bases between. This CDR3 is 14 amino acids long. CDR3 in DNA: TGTGCCAGCAGCTCCCCGGGGCGGATGGACGAGCAGTACTTC. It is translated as CASSSPGRMDEQYF.

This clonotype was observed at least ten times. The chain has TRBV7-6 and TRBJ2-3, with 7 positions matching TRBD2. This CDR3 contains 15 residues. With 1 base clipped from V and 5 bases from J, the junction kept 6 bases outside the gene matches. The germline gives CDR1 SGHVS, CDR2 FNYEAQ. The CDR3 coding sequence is TGTGCCAGCAGCTTAGGGGGAGGGCCCGGAGATACGCAGTATTTT. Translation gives CASSLGGGPGDTQYF.

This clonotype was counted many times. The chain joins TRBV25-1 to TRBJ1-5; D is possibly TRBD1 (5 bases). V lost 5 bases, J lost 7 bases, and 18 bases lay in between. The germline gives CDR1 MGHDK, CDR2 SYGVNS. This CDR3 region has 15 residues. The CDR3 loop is CASSPLGGGPQPQHF. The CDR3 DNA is TGTGCCAGCAGTCCGCTGGGGGGGGGACCCCAGCCCCAGCATTTT. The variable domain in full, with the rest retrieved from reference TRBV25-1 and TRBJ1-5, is EADIYQTPRYLVIGTGKKITLECSQTMGHDKMYWYQQDPGMELHLIHYSYGVNSTEKGDLSSESTVSRIRTEHFPLTLESARPSHTSQYLCASSPLGGGPQPQHFGDGTRLSIL.

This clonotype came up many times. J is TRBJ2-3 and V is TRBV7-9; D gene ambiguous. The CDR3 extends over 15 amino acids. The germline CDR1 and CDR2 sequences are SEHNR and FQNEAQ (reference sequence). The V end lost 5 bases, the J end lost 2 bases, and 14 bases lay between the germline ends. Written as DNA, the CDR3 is TGTGCCAGCAGCCCATCAGTTGGGATCACAGATACGCAGTATTTT. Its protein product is CASSPSVGITDTQYF.

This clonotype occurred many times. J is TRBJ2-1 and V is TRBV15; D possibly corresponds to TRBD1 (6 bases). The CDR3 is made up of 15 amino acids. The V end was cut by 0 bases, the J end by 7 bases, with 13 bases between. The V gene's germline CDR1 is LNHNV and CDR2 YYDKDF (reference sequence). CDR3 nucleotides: TGTGCCACCAGCAGAGATTTGGGACAAGCGAATGAGCAGTTCTTC. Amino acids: CATSRDLGQANEQFF.

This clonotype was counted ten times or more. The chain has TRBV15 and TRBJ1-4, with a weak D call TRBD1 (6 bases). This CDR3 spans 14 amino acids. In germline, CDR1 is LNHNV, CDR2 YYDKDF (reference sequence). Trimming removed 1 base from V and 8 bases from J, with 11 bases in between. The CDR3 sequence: CATSRVPGDEKLFF. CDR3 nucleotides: TGTGCCACCAGCAGAGTCCCAGGGGACGAAAAACTGTTTTTT.

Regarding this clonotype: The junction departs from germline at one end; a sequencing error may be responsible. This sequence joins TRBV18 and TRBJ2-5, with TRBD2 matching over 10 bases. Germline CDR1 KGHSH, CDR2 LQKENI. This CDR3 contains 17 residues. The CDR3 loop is CASSPPLAGGRQETLYF. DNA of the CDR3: TGTGCCAGCTCGCCACCATTAGCGGGGGGACGACAAGAGACCCTGTACTTC.

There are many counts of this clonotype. As DNA, the CDR3 is TGCGCCAGCAGCCAAGGTACAGGTCGCTACGAGCAGTACTTC. Translating it yields CASSQGTGRYEQYF. V usage is TRBV4-1 and J usage is TRBJ2-7; D may be TRBD1 (5 bases). The CDR3 totals 14 residues. V lost 1 base and J lost 3, with 10 bases in between. The V gene's germline CDR1 is MGHRA and CDR2 YSYEKL.

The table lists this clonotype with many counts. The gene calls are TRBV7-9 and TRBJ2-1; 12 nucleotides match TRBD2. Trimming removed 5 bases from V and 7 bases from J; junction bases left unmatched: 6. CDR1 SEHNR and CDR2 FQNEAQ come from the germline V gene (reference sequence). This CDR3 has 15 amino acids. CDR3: CASSRLAGGPNEQFF. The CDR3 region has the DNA TGTGCCAGCAGCCGGCTAGCGGGAGGGCCTAATGAGCAGTTCTTC.

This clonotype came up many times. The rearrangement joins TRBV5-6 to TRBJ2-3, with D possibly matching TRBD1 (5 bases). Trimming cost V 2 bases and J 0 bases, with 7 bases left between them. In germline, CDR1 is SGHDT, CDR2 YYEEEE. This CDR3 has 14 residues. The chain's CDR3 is CASSFRVSTDTQYF. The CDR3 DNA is TGTGCCAGCAGCTTCAGGGTTAGCACAGATACGCAGTATTTT.

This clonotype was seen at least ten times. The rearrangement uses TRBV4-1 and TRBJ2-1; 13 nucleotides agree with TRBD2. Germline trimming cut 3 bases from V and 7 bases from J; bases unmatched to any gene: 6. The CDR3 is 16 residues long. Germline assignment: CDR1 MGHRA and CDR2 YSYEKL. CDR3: CASSHTSGGVRNEQFF. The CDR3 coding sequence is TGCGCCAGCAGCCATACTAGCGGGGGGGTGCGGAATGAGCAGTTCTTC.

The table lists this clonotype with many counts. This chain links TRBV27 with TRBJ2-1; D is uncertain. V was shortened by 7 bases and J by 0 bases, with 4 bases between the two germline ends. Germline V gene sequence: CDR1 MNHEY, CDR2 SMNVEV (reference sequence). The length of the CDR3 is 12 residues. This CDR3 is CASMSSYNEQFF. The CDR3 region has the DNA TGTGCCAGCATGAGCTCCTACAATGAGCAGTTCTTC.

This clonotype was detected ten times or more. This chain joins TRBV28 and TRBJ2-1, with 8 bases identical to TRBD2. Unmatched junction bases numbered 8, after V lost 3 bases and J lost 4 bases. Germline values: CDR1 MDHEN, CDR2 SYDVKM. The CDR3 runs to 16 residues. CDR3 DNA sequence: TGTGCCAGCAGTTTTGAAATAGCGGGACTATACAATGAGCAGTTCTTC. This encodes CASSFEIAGLYNEQFF.

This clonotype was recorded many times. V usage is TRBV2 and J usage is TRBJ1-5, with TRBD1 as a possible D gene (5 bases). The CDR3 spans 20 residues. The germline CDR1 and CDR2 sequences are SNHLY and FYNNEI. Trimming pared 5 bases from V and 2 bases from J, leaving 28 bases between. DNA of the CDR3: TGTGCCAGCAGTACGGGGGATTCCGGGACTGCAACCTGGGGCAATCAGCCCCAGCATTTT. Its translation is CASSTGDSGTATWGNQPQHF.